This T cell receptor beta chain was captured by sequencing in a study of T cell repertoires in cytomegalovirus infection. Study-level background: It can be stated that public TCR beta signatures indicated CMV infection as well as a matching HLA type. Findings of the study overall: HLA-C-restricted, CMV-specific TCR beta clonotypes were dominant ex vivo. Summed frequency of public TCR beta families distinguished CMV carriers with the relevant HLA.

A few counts support this clonotype. Its antigen is not known. TCRdb used MiXCR to reprocess the reads, holding one entry per CDR3 protein. The sample comprises fewer than 550,000 distinct CDR3 sequences, around a quarter of which are singletons, and less than 15% rests with the top ten. The CDR3 covers 16 residues. The V gene end was trimmed by 6 bases and the J gene end by 5 bases; junction bases not matched to a gene: 12. Germline values: CDR1 SGHTA, CDR2 FQGNSA. The source of this sequence is a human donor in good health (CMV status not recorded). Some clones in this sample may be carry-over from other donors' samples. This sequence joins TRBV7-2 and TRBJ2-4, with TRBD2 matching 8 bases. The sample comprised PBMCs. The CDR3 nucleotides read TGTGCCAGCAGGGCGACGGGAGGGGGACGTCAAAACATTCAGTACTTC. Translated, it gives CASRATGGGRQNIQYF.